This T cell receptor (beta chain) was recorded in a study of blood T cell repertoires in COVID-19 (TCRdb year 2020). Regarding the research as a whole: Samples from collaborators originated in the United States, Italy and Spain and spanned both the acute and convalescent phases of COVID-19. The samples were drawn from the first 160 participants of the ongoing ImmuneRACE study and from roughly 1,300 subjects provided by 6 global collaborators. Where available, HLA class I and class II types were obtained from metadata supplied by the sample provider rather than from assay-based typing. Sample metadata almost always included a de-identified subject ID, COVID-19 status, age in years and sex. Subjects who had been exposed to COVID-19, were actively infected with it, or had recovered from it provided the deeply sampled blood TCRbeta repertoires that made up the dataset. The material from the prospective study consisted of cDNA or gDNA derived from T cells, B-cell-depleted T cells, or PBMCs. The repertoires were released in a freely available public database meant as a resource for research on the immune response to SARS-CoV-2.

TCRbeta CDR3 regions were amplified from genomic DNA using the immunoSEQ Assay, a bias-controlled multiplex PCR. Regarding the original processing steps: Nucleated cell counts per sample were estimated from amplification of reference gene primers within the assay. To quantify the absolute abundance of each unique TCRbeta CDR3 rearrangement, sequence reads were collapsed and filtered. For each sample, productive Simpson clonality was calculated as the square root of Simpson's diversity index across productive rearrangements. TCRdb re-hosts the immuneACCESS table, in-frame sequences only. Its copies lack some clones; in the studies checked, an unresolved V gene accounts for under half of them, and the cause for the rest is not known. V, J and clone size are those of that table, while D and trimming were read from the DNA. This sample has 100,000 to 150,000 clones in its table, and roughly 88% of those were observed once. The ten biggest clones cover roughly 1.1% of the sample.

The collaborating institutions used their own protocols to collect whole blood in K2EDTA tubes. For TCRbeta analysis, collaborators shipped samples as frozen whole blood, isolated PBMCs, or DNA extracted from either of those sample types. Per the germline V gene, MDHEN is the CDR1 and SYDVKM is the CDR2. V gives up 2 bases and J gives up 9 bases, and the segment between their germline ends measures 11 bases. The CDR3, from cysteine to phenylalanine, totals 14 residues. Only the CDR3 DNA is retained, 42 bases long and in frame from the first base. The study at large found these results: How much clinical and demographic metadata was included differed by source and by participant, and the metadata was provided uncurated.

This clone has more than one count but fewer than ten. The specificity of this receptor is unknown. Base qualities are missing; no much larger clone stands one base away. The sample carries other DNA sequences with the same CDR3. This chain joins TRBV28 to TRBJ1-6, and possibly TRBD1, on 5 matching bases. The sequenced sample was peripheral blood. The TCR sequence derives from a woman at least 80 years old with acute or convalescent COVID-19. The CDR3 is CASSLRQGGSPLHF. The nucleotide sequence reads as follows: TGTGCCAGCAGTTTAAGGCAGGGCGGTTCACCCCTCCACTTT.